This T cell receptor (beta chain) was found in a study of cytomegalovirus exposure and HLA in healthy donors. The germline V and J ends were trimmed by 7 bases and 0 bases, with 10 bases remaining between them. This CDR3 is 13 amino acids long. Germline V lookup: CDR1 MGHDK, CDR2 SYGVNS. It was with 60 Vbeta and 13 Jbeta primers that the PCR ran. Sequencing was performed with immunoSEQ multiplex PCR; in TCRdb, only in-frame clones are kept and a portion is missing. Seen here are around 110,000 clones, 65% observed once, and the top ten hold nearly 9.5%. Input material: PBMCs. The chain is built from TRBV25-1 and TRBJ2-7, with D maybe TRBD1 (6 bases). This TCR came from a middle-aged woman in good health and CMV-seropositive. CDR3 sequence (DNA): TGTGCCAGCAAACGAGGGGGCTCCTACGAGCAGTACTTC. Translating gives CASKRGGSYEQYF.